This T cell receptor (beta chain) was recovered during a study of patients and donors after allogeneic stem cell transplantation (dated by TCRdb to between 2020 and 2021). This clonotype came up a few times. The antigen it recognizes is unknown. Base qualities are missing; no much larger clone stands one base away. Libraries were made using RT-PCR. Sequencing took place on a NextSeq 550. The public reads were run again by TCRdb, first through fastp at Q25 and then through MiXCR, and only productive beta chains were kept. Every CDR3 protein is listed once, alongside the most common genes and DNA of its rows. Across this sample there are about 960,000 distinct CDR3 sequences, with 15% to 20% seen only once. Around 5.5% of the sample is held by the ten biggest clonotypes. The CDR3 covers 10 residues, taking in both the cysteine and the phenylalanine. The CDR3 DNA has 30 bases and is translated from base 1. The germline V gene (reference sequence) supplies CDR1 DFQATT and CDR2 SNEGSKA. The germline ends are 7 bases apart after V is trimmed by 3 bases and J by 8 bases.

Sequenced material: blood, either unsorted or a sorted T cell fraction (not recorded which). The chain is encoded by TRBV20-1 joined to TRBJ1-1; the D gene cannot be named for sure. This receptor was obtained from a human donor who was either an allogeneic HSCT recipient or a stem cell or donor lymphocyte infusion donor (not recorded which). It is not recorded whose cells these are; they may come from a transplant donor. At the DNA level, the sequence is TGCAGTGCTAGGTGGTTAGAAGCTTTCTTT. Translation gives CSARWLEAFF.